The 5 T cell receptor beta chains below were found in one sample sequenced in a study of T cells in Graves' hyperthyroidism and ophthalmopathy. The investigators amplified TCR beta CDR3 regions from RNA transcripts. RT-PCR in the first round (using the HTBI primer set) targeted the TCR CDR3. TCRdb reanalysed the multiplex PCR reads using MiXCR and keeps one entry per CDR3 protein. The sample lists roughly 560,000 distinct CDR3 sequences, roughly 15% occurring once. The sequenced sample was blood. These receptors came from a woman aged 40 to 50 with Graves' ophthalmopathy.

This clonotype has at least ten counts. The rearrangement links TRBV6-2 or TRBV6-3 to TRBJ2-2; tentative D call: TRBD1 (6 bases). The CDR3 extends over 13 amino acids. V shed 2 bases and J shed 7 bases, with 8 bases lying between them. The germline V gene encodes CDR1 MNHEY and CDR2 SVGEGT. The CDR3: CASSYGGRGELFF. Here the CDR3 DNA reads TGTGCCAGCAGTTACGGGGGCCGCGGGGAGCTGTTTTTT.

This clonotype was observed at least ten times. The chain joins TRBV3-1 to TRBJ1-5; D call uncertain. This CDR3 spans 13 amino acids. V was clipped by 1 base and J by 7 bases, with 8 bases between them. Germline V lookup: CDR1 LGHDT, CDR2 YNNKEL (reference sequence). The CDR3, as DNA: TGTGCCAGCAGCCAAGGGAGGGAACAGCCCCAGCATTTT. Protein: CASSQGREQPQHF. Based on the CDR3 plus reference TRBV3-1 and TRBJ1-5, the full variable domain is DTAVSQTPKYLVTQMGNDKSIKCEQNLGHDTMYWYKQDSKKFLKIMFSYNNKELIINETVPNRFSPKSPDKAHLNLHINSLELGDSAVYFCASSQGREQPQHFGDGTRLSIL.

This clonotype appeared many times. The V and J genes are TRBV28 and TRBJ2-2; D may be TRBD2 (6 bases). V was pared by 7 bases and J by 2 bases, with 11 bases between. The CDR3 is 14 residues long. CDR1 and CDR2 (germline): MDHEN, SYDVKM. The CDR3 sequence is CASIGTSNTGELFF. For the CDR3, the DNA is TGTGCCAGCATAGGGACTTCTAACACCGGGGAGCTGTTTTTT.

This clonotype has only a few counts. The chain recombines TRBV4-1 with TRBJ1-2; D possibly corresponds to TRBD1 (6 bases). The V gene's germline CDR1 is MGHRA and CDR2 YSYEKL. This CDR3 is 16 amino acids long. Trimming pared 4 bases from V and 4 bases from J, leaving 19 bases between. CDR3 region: CASSRTLVGGAYGYTF. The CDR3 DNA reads TGCGCCAGCAGCCGGACCCTCGTCGGGGGCGCCTATGGCTACACCTTC.

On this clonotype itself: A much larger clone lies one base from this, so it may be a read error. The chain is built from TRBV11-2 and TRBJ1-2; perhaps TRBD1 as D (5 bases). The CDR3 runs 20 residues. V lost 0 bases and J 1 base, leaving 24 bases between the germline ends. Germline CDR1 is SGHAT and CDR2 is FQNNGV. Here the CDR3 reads CASSLDLKGTLGWLNYGYTF. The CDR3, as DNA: TGTGCCAGCAGCTTAGATCTAAAGGGGACTCTCGGCTGGCTTAACTATGGCTACACCTTC.